This section outlines one TCR beta chain sequence together with its context. Unique molecular identifiers were present on the cDNA, which also gained a universal primer site by template switching. TCRdb processed the 5' RACE reads anew with MiXCR; each CDR3 protein has one entry. Here the sample spans approximately 700,000 distinct CDR3 sequences, 15% to 20% being singletons. This sample was included in a study of identical twins. Germline CDR1 MNHNS, CDR2 SASEGT. The CDR3 has 15 residues. V trimming: 5 bases; J trimming: 1 base; junction bases outside the gene matches: 7. These data also featured in a second study, about T cells expressing NK-cell markers. That source adds: Just one sequenced donor of eight was HCMV-seronegative, while seven were seropositive. Whether the expanded NKG2C+ T cell clones recognized HCMV remained unclear.

Sequencing used PBMCs. The chain is built from TRBV6-1 and TRBJ1-1; 7 bases align to TRBD1. This TCR derives from a woman under 30 in good health. CDR3 sequence: CASSPSGGPNTEAFF. The CDR3, as DNA: TGTGCCAGCAGTCCCTCAGGGGGGCCGAACACTGAAGCTTTCTTT.